This TCR beta chain stems from a study of early T cells in non-severe SARS-CoV-2 infection. Study background: Bulk RNA from unsorted whole blood was sequenced; chains were unpaired.

The TCR library protocol was used to attach unique molecular identifiers. These identifiers were attached to individual cDNA molecules. Each CDR3 protein gets one entry after TCRdb re-called the 5' RACE reads with MiXCR. Altogether about 50,000 distinct CDR3 sequences are present, 7.5% to 10% being singletons, with the ten largest covering more than 13%. This clonotype occurred many times. What it binds is unknown. Study observations and caveats: Matching against VDJdb likely underestimated virus-specific expansions, favoring anti-spike CD8.

The CDR3 has 13 residues. The germline V gene encodes CDR1 SGHTA and CDR2 FQGNSA. The V end lost 5 bases, the J end lost 4 bases, and 12 bases lay between the germline ends. The specimen was whole blood. The sequence was obtained from an adult who was a healthcare worker with PCR-confirmed SARS-CoV-2 infection or an uninfected control (not recorded which). The rearrangement uses TRBV7-2 and TRBJ2-7, with a possible D match to TRBD2 (6 bases). In DNA, the CDR3 is TGTGCCAGCAGCCGGACTAATCTTTACGAGCAGTACTTC. This gives the protein CASSRTNLYEQYF.